The rows below give T cell receptor beta chains drawn from one sample of a study of T cells in narcolepsy. The repertoire was sequenced with immunoSEQ multiplex PCR; TCRdb's copy has only in-frame clones and lacks some. Here the sample spans about 22,000 clones, approximately 82% being singletons. The sample was memory (CD45RA-) CD4+ T cells from blood. Receptors were obtained from a human donor in good health. CDR3s include the opening cysteine and the closing phenylalanine or tryptophan. A D gene is named only where the DNA matches it firmly. Clone size is stated in some rows and not others, as once, few, many or a class when expanded.

abundance | j_gene | d_gene | v_gene | CDR3nt | CDR3aa
few | TRBJ1-2 | . | TRBV14 | TGTGCCAGCGCCGGACAGCAGGGGACCTATGGCTACACCTTC | CASAGQQGTYGYTF
. | TRBJ2-7 | TRBD2 | TRBV7-2 | TGTGCCAGCGCCAGCGGGGGCTTACCTTGGGAGCAGTACTTC | CASASGGLPWEQYF
. | TRBJ1-1 | . | TRBV6-5 | TGTGCCAGCCTCCCAGGGTGGACAGTGGTGGGAGCTTTCTTT | CASLPGWTVVGAFF
. | TRBJ2-1 | TRBD1 | TRBV11-3 | TGTGCCAGCAGCTTAGAGGGACAGAACGACAATGAGCAGTTCTTC | CASSLEGQNDNEQFF
. | TRBJ1-6 | . | TRBV4-2 | TGTGCCAGCAGCCAACGCCAGGAAAGCAGGAATTCACCCCTCCACTTT | CASSQRQESRNSPLHF
. | TRBJ1-1 | TRBD1 | TRBV19 | TGTGCCAGTAATCACAGGGGTCCGAACACTGAAGCTTTCTTT | CASNHRGPNTEAFF
. | TRBJ1-1 | . | TRBV15 | TGTGCCACCAGCAGAGAGAGGAACACTGAAGCTTTCTTT | CATSRERNTEAFF
. | TRBJ2-3 | TRBD2 | TRBV2 | TGTGCCAGCCGGGGACTAGCGGGGGGACCTCCCCAGTATTTT | CASRGLAGGPPQYF
. | TRBJ2-7 | TRBD1 | TRBV6-5 | TGTGCCAGCAGCGGGACAGGCCTCTCCTACGAGCAGTACTTC | CASSGTGLSYEQYF
. | TRBJ2-7 | . | TRBV25-1 | TGTGCCAGCAGCTTGGGGCAGGGGAGCTCCTACGAGCAGTACTTC | CASSLGQGSSYEQYF
. | TRBJ1-1 | . | TRBV6-5 | TGTGCCAGCAGCCTTATCCGGAAGGTGGACACTGAAGCTTTCTTT | CASSLIRKVDTEAFF
once | TRBJ2-5 | TRBD2 | TRBV19 | TGTGCCGGGGATTGTTTAGCGGGGGAGCGTGAGACCCAGTACTTC | CAGDCLAGERETQYF
. | TRBJ1-5 | . | TRBV12-5 | TGTGCTAGTGGTTTAACAGGGAATCAGCCCCAGCATTTT | CASGLTGNQPQHF
. | TRBJ2-3 | . | TRBV2 | TGTGCCAGCTCCACAGGGTTGACAGATACGCAGTATTTT | CASSTGLTDTQYF
. | TRBJ2-3 | . | TRBV11-2 | TGTGCCAGCAGCCTAGACAGGAGCACAGATACGCAGTATTTT | CASSLDRSTDTQYF
. | TRBJ2-3 | TRBD1 | TRBV2 | TGTGCCAGCAGTGGGGACAGGGGGGCAGATACGCAGTATTTT | CASSGDRGADTQYF
. | TRBJ1-1 | TRBD1 | TRBV5-1 | TGCGCCTCGCAAGGGGGACAGGGTTTGAACACTGAAGCTTTCTTT | CASQGGQGLNTEAFF
. | TRBJ2-2 | . | TRBV7-9 | TGTGCCAGCAGCTTAGAGCGGGCAGTGAACACCGGGGAGCTGTTTTTT | CASSLERAVNTGELFF
. | TRBJ2-7 | . | TRBV5-4 | TGTGCCAGCAGCTCCCTCTACGAGCAGTACTTC | CASSSLYEQYF
. | TRBJ1-2 | . | TRBV29-1 | TGCAGCGTTGAAAACCGGGGGGGGCCCGCTTCTGGCTACACCTTC | CSVENRGGPASGYTF
once | TRBJ1-2 | . | TRBV5-4 | TGTGCCAGCAGCTTCAAGACACTTCCTGGCTACACCTTC | CASSFKTLPGYTF
. | TRBJ2-5 | . | TRBV7-2 | TGTGCCTCGGCTGAGAAGGAGACCCAGTACTTC | CASAEKETQYF
. | TRBJ1-6 | TRBD1 | TRBV6-1 | TGTGCCAGCAAGGGGACAGGGGGCTATGGTTCACCCCTCCACTTT | CASKGTGGYGSPLHF
. | TRBJ2-1 | . | TRBV15 | TGTGCCACCCATACCGGGACTGGAAACAATGAGCAGTTCTTC | CATHTGTGNNEQFF
. | TRBJ1-5 | . | TRBV10-2 | TGCGCCAGCAGGCCAGGCCAGGGAGCCCAGCATTTT | CASRPGQGAQHF
. | TRBJ1-3 | . | TRBV11-2 | TGTGCCAGCAGCTTCGGGCAGGGAGCGGCTGGAAACACCATATATTTT | CASSFGQGAAGNTIYF
. | TRBJ1-5 | . | TRBV6-5 | TGTGCCAGCAGCCAGGACAGTTATCAGCCCCAGCATTTT | CASSQDSYQPQHF
. | TRBJ1-5 | . | TRBV2 | TGTGCCAGCAAGGACGGTTTTAACAATCAGCCCCAGCATTTT | CASKDGFNNQPQHF
. | TRBJ1-1 | TRBD1 | TRBV15 | TGTGCCACCAGCACAGGGGGCTTTCTAGCTTTCTTT | CATSTGGFLAFF
. | TRBJ1-1 | TRBD1 | TRBV29-1 | TGCAGCGTTGCGGGGACAGGGGCTGAAGCTTTCTTT | CSVAGTGAEAFF
. | TRBJ1-1 | . | TRBV5-5 | TGTGCCAGCAGTCTGGGGCTTTGGAACACTGAAGCTTTCTTT | CASSLGLWNTEAFF
. | TRBJ1-1 | . | TRBV5-1 | TGCGCCAGCAGCTTGGACGGTAGAGGGCACACTGAAGCTTTCTTT | CASSLDGRGHTEAFF
. | TRBJ1-5 | . | TRBV9 | TGTGCCAGCAGCGTAGGGCAGGGTAATCAGCCCCAGCATTTT | CASSVGQGNQPQHF
. | TRBJ1-2 | . | TRBV6-5 | TGTGCCAGCACCAGGACGGACCAGGGGGGCTACACCTTC | CASTRTDQGGYTF
. | TRBJ1-6 | . | TRBV15 | TGTGCCACCAGCTCCAGAGCGGGCCAGGGGCCTTCACCCCTCCACTTT | CATSSRAGQGPSPLHF
. | TRBJ2-3 | TRBD2 | TRBV5-1 | TGCGCCAGCAGCTTATCTAGCGGGGGGGCCGACACAGATACGCAGTATTTT | CASSLSSGGADTDTQYF
. | TRBJ2-1 | . | TRBV5-6 | TGTGCCAGCAGCCCCGGAAGGGATGAGCAGTTCTTC | CASSPGRDEQFF
. | TRBJ1-2 | . | TRBV29-1 | TGCAGCGTTACCTCGGGAAGCTATGGCTACACCTTC | CSVTSGSYGYTF
. | TRBJ2-1 | . | TRBV5-1 | TGCGCCAGCAGCGTGGCAACAACTGTCTCCTACAATGAGCAGTTCTTC | CASSVATTVSYNEQFF
. | TRBJ1-5 | . | TRBV25-1 | TGTGCCAGCAGCCCCCAGGGGCGCAATCAGCCCCAGCATTTT | CASSPQGRNQPQHF
. | TRBJ2-1 | TRBD2 | TRBV6-5 | TGTGCCAGCAGTTACGTCAGCGGGGGGGCCTACAATGAGCAGTTCTTC | CASSYVSGGAYNEQFF